Presented here are 28 T cell receptor beta chains from one specimen sequenced in a study of cytomegalovirus exposure and HLA in healthy donors. This PCR relied on a set of 60 Vbeta primers and 13 Jbeta primers. The method was immunoSEQ multiplex PCR; TCRdb's version includes in-frame clones alone and lacks a portion of them. The sample includes 200,000 or so clones, about 80% of them seen just once. Sequencing was performed on PBMCs. The receptors were gathered from a woman aged 18-35 years in good health and CMV-seropositive.

In DNA form, the CDR3 reads TGTGCCTGGAGTGTATTAAGGAGGGTCTCTAGCACAGATACGCAGTATTTT. The encoded protein is CAWSVLRRVSSTDTQYF. The chain links TRBV30 to TRBJ2-3; perhaps TRBD2 as D (6 bases). Germline loops: CDR1 GTSNPN, CDR2 SVGIG (reference sequence). Trimming left V 0 bases short and J 0 bases short, with 16 bases between. This CDR3 region has 17 residues. Full variable domain (outside the CDR3, taken from reference TRBV30 and TRBJ2-3): SQTIHQWPATLVQPVGSPLSLECTVEGTSNPNLYWYRQAAGRGLQLLFYSVGIGQISSEVPQNLSASRPQDRQFILSSKKLLLSDSGFYLCAWSVLRRVSSTDTQYFGPGTRLTVL.

This rearrangement joins TRBV4-3 to TRBJ1-2, with no clear D. V was cut by 0 bases and J by 6 bases, with 17 bases left in between. Germline assignment: CDR1 LGHNA and CDR2 YSLEER. The CDR3 has 16 amino acids. The CDR3 sequence is CASSQDWVSLEDGYTF. The CDR3 nucleotides are TGCGCCAGCAGCCAAGATTGGGTATCTCTGGAGGATGGCTACACCTTC.

The chain carries TRBV4-1 and TRBJ2-3; D possibly corresponds to TRBD2 (5 bases). CDR1 MGHRA and CDR2 YSYEKL come from the germline V gene. The V and J ends lost 0 bases and 7 bases respectively, with 14 bases between them. This CDR3 is 15 amino acids long. The CDR3 reads CASSQDPGSGNTQYF. CDR3 coding DNA: TGCGCCAGCAGCCAAGATCCGGGTTCGGGAAATACGCAGTATTTT.

In its sample, this clone was seen a few times. J is TRBJ1-3 and V is TRBV2; TRBD1 matches 9 bases. Germline assignment: CDR1 SNHLY and CDR2 FYNNEI. The junction had 16 bases not matched to a gene; V was cut back by 4 bases and J by 3 bases. CDR3 length: 19 amino acids. Here the CDR3 DNA reads TGTGCCAGCAGTGGAGCTCGGGACAGGGTGTGGATGGGTGGAAACACCATATATTTT. It encodes CASSGARDRVWMGGNTIYF.

The chain combines TRBV5-5 with TRBJ1-2, with a possible D match to TRBD1 (5 bases). In germline, CDR1 is SGHKS, CDR2 YYEKEE (reference sequence). The CDR3 length is 14 residues. V was trimmed by 0 bases and J by 8 bases, leaving 14 bases between them. CDR3: CASSLARGLEGYTF. In nucleotides, the CDR3 is TGTGCCAGCAGCTTGGCCCGGGGACTGGAGGGCTACACCTTC. Together with reference TRBV5-5 and TRBJ1-2, the CDR3 gives the full variable domain: DAGVTQSPTHLIKTRGQQVTLRCSPISGHKSVSWYQQVLGQGPQFIFQYYEKEERGRGNFPDRFSARQFPNYSSELNVNALLLGDSALYLCASSLARGLEGYTFGSGTRLTVV.

V is TRBV30 and J is TRBJ2-5, with 14 bases that match TRBD2. Trimming took 4 bases from V and 7 from J; bases not matched to a gene: 14. Germline V gene sequence: CDR1 GTSNPN, CDR2 SVGIG (reference sequence). This CDR3 comprises 17 residues. CDR3 coding DNA: TGTGCCTGGACTGGGACTAGCGGGGGCCCGGGTAAAGGGACCCAGTACTTC. Translating it yields CAWTGTSGGPGKGTQYF. Full variable domain (remainder filled in from reference TRBV30 and TRBJ2-5): SQTIHQWPATLVQPVGSPLSLECTVEGTSNPNLYWYRQAAGRGLQLLFYSVGIGQISSEVPQNLSASRPQDRQFILSSKKLLLSDSGFYLCAWTGTSGGPGKGTQYFGPGTRLLVL.

The V gene is TRBV29-1, the J gene TRBJ1-1; the D is unclear. The CDR3 is 16 amino acids. V lost 7 bases and J lost 4, with 25 bases in between. Germline V CDR1 and CDR2: SQVTM, ANQGSEA. DNA for the CDR3: TGCAGCGCGCCCCCCGGGCCCCCCCTTGCGGGCACTGAAGCTTTCTTT. It yields the protein CSAPPGPPLAGTEAFF.

The chain couples TRBV7-8 to TRBJ1-3; TRBD1 aligns across 10 bases. Germline trimming cut 4 bases from V and 2 bases from J; bases unmatched to any gene: 2. CDR3 length equals 15 residues. The germline CDR1 and CDR2 sequences are SGHVS and FQNEAQ. CDR3 nucleotide sequence: TGTGCCAGCAGCTCCGGGACAGGGGCTGGAAACACCATATATTTT. It encodes CASSSGTGAGNTIYF.

The chain has TRBV2 and TRBJ2-5; 7 bases match TRBD1. The J call may be wrong; the DNA end is better matched by TRBJ2-7. This CDR3 is 14 amino acids long. Germline V gene lookup returns CDR1 SNHLY and CDR2 FYNNEI. Written as DNA, the CDR3 is TGTGCCAGCAACCTACAGGGGACAAACTACGAGCAGTACTTC. It yields the protein CASNLQGTNYEQYF.

The V call is TRBV7-9, the J call TRBJ1-3; D remains ambiguous. Germline CDR1 SEHNR, CDR2 FQNEAQ (reference sequence). Trimming took off 1 base at V and 2 bases at J, with 9 bases between the two ends. The CDR3 is made up of 15 amino acids. The CDR3 reads CASSLDGGPGNTIYF. Here the CDR3 DNA reads TGTGCCAGCAGCTTAGACGGAGGACCTGGAAACACCATATATTTT.

In its sample, this clone was seen once. The chain uses TRBV21-1 and TRBJ2-1; no DNA check was done on the table's D call, TRBD2. TRBV21-1 is deemed a pseudogene. This CDR3 is built from 11 residues. CDR3 amino acids: CASSPGGEQFF. Here the CDR3 DNA reads TGTGCCAGCAGCCCCGGAGGTGAGCAGTTCTTC.

The chain joins TRBV4-1 to TRBJ2-1; D perhaps matches TRBD2 (6 bases). The CDR3 sequence is 15 residues long. CDR1 and CDR2 from the germline V gene are MGHRA and YSYEKL. Trimming shortened V by 0 bases and J by 10 bases, and 16 bases separated the two germline ends. DNA of the CDR3: TGCGCCAGCAGCCAAGAATGGCGGCGGGGCAACGAGCAGTTCTTC. Protein: CASSQEWRRGNEQFF.

J is TRBJ1-1 and V is TRBV11-3, with D maybe TRBD1 (5 bases). Germline CDR1 SGHNT, CDR2 YENEEA. The CDR3 is made up of 13 amino acids. The V end was cut by 8 bases, the J end by 4 bases, with 14 bases between. The CDR3 is CASPKGLGTEAFF. The CDR3 nucleotides are TGTGCCAGCCCGAAGGGGCTAGGCACTGAAGCTTTCTTT.

The chain links TRBV29-1 to TRBJ1-5, with D possibly being TRBD1 (6 bases). The V gene's germline CDR1 is SQVTM and CDR2 ANQGSEA. The V gene lost 6 bases and the J gene lost 0 bases, with 12 bases spanning the gap. The CDR3 has 14 amino acids. The DNA of the CDR3 is TGCAGCGTCGAAACAGGGAATAGCAATCAGCCCCAGCATTTT. Residues: CSVETGNSNQPQHF. Based on the CDR3 plus reference TRBV29-1 and TRBJ1-5, the full variable domain is SAVISQKPSRDICQRGTSLTIQCQVDSQVTMMFWYRQQPGQSLTLIATANQGSEATYESGFVIDKFPISRPNLTFSTLTVSNMSPEDSSIYLCSVETGNSNQPQHFGDGTRLSIL.

In its sample, this clone was seen once. This sequence joins TRBV7-9 and TRBJ2-6; D remains unclear. Germline V gives CDR1 SEHNR, CDR2 FQNEAQ (reference sequence). The CDR3 is made up of 16 amino acids. Trimming left V 1 base short and J 2 bases short, with 9 bases between. The CDR3 DNA sequence: TGTGCCAGCAGCTTAGTAACACCCCCTGGGGCCAACGTCCTGACTTTC. Its protein is CASSLVTPPGANVLTF.

J is TRBJ1-3 and V is TRBV5-1; 8 bases align to TRBD1. CDR3 length: 16 residues. The V gene end was trimmed by 0 bases and the J gene end by 2 bases; junction bases not matched to a gene: 4. The germline gives CDR1 SGHRS, CDR2 YFSETQ. Here the CDR3 DNA reads TGCGCCAGCAGCTTGGGGACAGGGAATGCTGGAAACACCATATATTTT. Its protein is CASSLGTGNAGNTIYF.

V usage is TRBV11-3 and J usage is TRBJ2-2, with TRBD1 matching 8 bases. With 5 bases clipped from V and 6 bases from J, the junction kept 11 bases outside the gene matches. Germline values: CDR1 SGHNT, CDR2 YENEEA. The CDR3 length is 16 residues. CDR3 sequence (DNA): TGTGCCAGCAGCACCAGGACAGGGTTGGGGGCCGGGGAGCTGTTTTTT. Amino acids: CASSTRTGLGAGELFF.

This clone has a handful of counts. The chain couples TRBV5-1 to TRBJ1-3, with D possibly being TRBD1 (5 bases). Per the germline V gene, CDR1 is SGHRS and CDR2 is YFSETQ. The CDR3 is 14 residues long. V lost 5 bases to trimming and J lost 0 bases, with 9 bases between them. DNA for the CDR3: TGCGCCAGCAGAGATCAGGGCTCTGGAAACACCATATATTTT. This codes for CASRDQGSGNTIYF.

The CDR3 nucleotides read TGCAGCGCCTGGGACAGAGACTTCTATGGCTACACCTTC. It translates to CSAWDRDFYGYTF. The chain couples TRBV29-1 to TRBJ1-2; TRBD1 matches at 7 bases. J gave up 4 bases and V 7 bases, and 9 bases lay outside the gene matches. Per the germline V gene, CDR1 is SQVTM and CDR2 is ANQGSEA. This CDR3 region has 13 residues.

This rearrangement joins TRBV7-2 to TRBJ2-2; the D is unclear. Germline V CDR1 and CDR2: SGHTA, FQGNSA. Deletions cut 10 bases from V and 6 bases from J, with 15 bases between. The length of the CDR3 is 13 residues. The CDR3 sequence: CATPSVRAGELFF. The CDR3 coding sequence is TGTGCCACCCCCTCGGTGAGAGCCGGGGAGCTGTTTTTT.

V and J are TRBV6-4 and TRBJ2-6; 9 nucleotides align to TRBD2. CDR1 is MRHNA and CDR2 is SNTAGT in the germline V gene. With 5 bases clipped from V and 1 base from J, the junction kept 3 bases outside the gene matches. The CDR3 consists of 16 residues. The CDR3 nucleotides read TGTGCCAGCAGTTCTCTAGCGGGATCTGGGGCCAACGTCCTGACTTTC. Protein product: CASSSLAGSGANVLTF.

The chain recombines TRBV18 with TRBJ2-1; 10 nucleotides align to TRBD1. The CDR3 totals 13 residues. Germline CDR1 and CDR2: KGHSH and LQKENI. Trimming took 6 bases from V and 9 from J; bases not matched to a gene: 5. The CDR3 sequence is CASSPDRGFEQFF. In DNA form, the CDR3 reads TGTGCCAGCTCGCCGGACAGGGGGTTTGAGCAGTTCTTC.

The chain has TRBV4-3 and TRBJ2-1, with no clear D. Germline values: CDR1 LGHNA, CDR2 YSLEER. The CDR3 sequence is 16 residues long. Trimming shortened V by 1 base and J by 6 bases, and 16 bases separated the two germline ends. The CDR3 protein is CASSQALGVAPNEQFF. The CDR3 DNA is TGCGCCAGCAGCCAAGCTCTCGGAGTAGCTCCCAATGAGCAGTTCTTC.

The J gene is TRBJ1-1, the V gene TRBV5-6, with a tentative D call TRBD1 (5 bases). This CDR3 region has 13 residues. Trimming stripped 4 bases from V and 4 bases from J, with 11 bases between. Germline V gene sequence: CDR1 SGHDT, CDR2 YYEEEE. The CDR3 DNA is TGTGCCAGCAGCCCGACAGTAGTCACTGAAGCTTTCTTT. Translation: CASSPTVVTEAFF. The full variable domain, rest sourced from reference TRBV5-6 and TRBJ1-1, is DAGVTQSPTHLIKTRGQQVTLRCSPKSGHDTVSWYQQALGQGPQFIFQYYEEEERQRGNFPDRFSGHQFPNYSSELNVNALLLGDSALYLCASSPTVVTEAFFGQGTRLTVV.

This chain links TRBV7-9 with TRBJ2-5; D is possibly TRBD2 (6 bases). The length of the CDR3 is 14 residues. Germline assignment: CDR1 SEHNR and CDR2 FQNEAQ (reference sequence). V gave up 5 bases and J gave up 4 bases, with 14 bases separating them. The CDR3 here is CASSQAGLGETQYF. DNA for the CDR3: TGTGCCAGCAGCCAGGCGGGGCTTGGAGAGACCCAGTACTTC.

This chain connects TRBV9 to TRBJ1-1, with TRBD1 matching over 11 bases. The CDR3 has 13 residues. Germline V gives CDR1 SGDLS, CDR2 YYNGEE. V lost 0 bases, J lost 13 bases, and 5 bases stayed unmatched. DNA of the CDR3: TGTGCCAGCAGCGTAGTGTGGACAGGGGGCCTTTTCTTT. Encoded protein: CASSVVWTGGLFF.

This clone was observed a single time. The same CDR3 also results from other DNA sequences found in this sample. This chain joins TRBV27 and TRBJ2-1; D remains unclear. Germline CDR1 MNHEY, CDR2 SMNVEV (reference sequence). The V end lost 5 bases, the J end lost 3 bases, and 2 bases lay between the germline ends. The CDR3 runs to 11 residues. The CDR3 DNA is TGTGCCAGCAGTCGCTACAATGAGCAGTTCTTC. Protein product: CASSRYNEQFF.

The count of this clone is one. The rearrangement uses TRBV6-1 and TRBJ1-6; 8 bases agree with TRBD1. V shed 7 bases, J shed 9 bases, and the junction held 8 bases outside the gene matches. The CDR3 runs 14 residues. The germline V gene encodes CDR1 MNHNS and CDR2 SASEGT. The CDR3 loop reads CASKPDRESSPLHF. The CDR3 DNA reads as TGTGCCAGCAAACCGGACAGGGAGAGTTCACCCCTCCACTTT.